This entry features one T cell receptor (beta chain) sequence. Its antigen is not known. The J segment lost 0 bases and the V segment lost 6 bases, leaving 13 bases of the junction unmatched. The CDR3 has 17 residues. Looked up from germline, CDR1 is LGHNT and CDR2 is FRNRAP. This sample is part of a study of T cells in Graves' hyperthyroidism and ophthalmopathy. Whole-study findings and limits: Median prediction lead before ophthalmopathy onset was around 7 months with the model.

Researchers amplified the TCR beta CDR3 regions from RNA transcripts. The study used the HTBI primer set for a first-round RT-PCR of the TCR CDR3. TCRdb called the multiplex PCR reads again in MiXCR, with one record for every CDR3 protein. The sample records about 760,000 distinct CDR3 sequences, around a third being singletons. Diagnosis rested on symptoms, serum thyroxine and TRAb, thyroid ultrasound, and orbital computed tomography. What was sequenced was blood. The source is a woman aged 40 to 49 with Graves' hyperthyroidism. The V and J genes are TRBV12-5 and TRBJ2-7; 8 bases map to TRBD2. The CDR3 coding sequence is TGTGCTAGTGGCACCCGCGGAGCGGGGGCTACCTCCTACGAGCAGTACTTC. Its protein product is CASGTRGAGATSYEQYF.